The TCR beta chain described here comes from a study of OX40 agonist ivuxolimab in advanced cancers. The germline V and J ends were trimmed by 5 bases and 4 bases, with 5 bases remaining between them. The CDR3 has 12 amino acids. CDR1 LNHDA and CDR2 SQIVND come from the germline V gene (reference sequence). Some clones are missing from TCRdb's copy, which holds only in-frame ones; the method was immunoSEQ multiplex PCR. Among about 57,000 clones, 83% were seen once, and the ten largest hold 3% to 3.5%. This specimen consisted of CD4+ or CD8+ T cells sorted from blood, obtained in a trial of the OX40 agonist ivuxolimab. V is TRBV19 and J is TRBJ2-2, with D unresolved. This sequence originates from an adult with an advanced solid tumor such as melanoma, head and neck, liver or kidney cancer. The CDR3 DNA sequence: TGTGCCAGTAGTCCCATCACCGGGGAGCTGTTTTTT. Amino acid sequence: CASSPITGELFF.